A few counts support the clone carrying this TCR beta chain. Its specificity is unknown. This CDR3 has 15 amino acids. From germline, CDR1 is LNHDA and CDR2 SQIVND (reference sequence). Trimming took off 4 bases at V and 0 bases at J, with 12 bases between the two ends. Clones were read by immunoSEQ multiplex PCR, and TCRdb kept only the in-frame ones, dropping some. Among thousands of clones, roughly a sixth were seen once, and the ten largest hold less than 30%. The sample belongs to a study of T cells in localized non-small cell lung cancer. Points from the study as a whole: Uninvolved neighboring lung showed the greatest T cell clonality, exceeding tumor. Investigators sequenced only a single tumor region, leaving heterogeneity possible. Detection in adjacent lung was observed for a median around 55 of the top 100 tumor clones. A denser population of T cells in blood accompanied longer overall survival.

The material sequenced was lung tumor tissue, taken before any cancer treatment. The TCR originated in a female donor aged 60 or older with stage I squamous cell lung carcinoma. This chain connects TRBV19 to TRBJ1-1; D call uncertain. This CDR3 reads CASSNGQLMNTEAFF. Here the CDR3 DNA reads TGTGCCAGTAGTAATGGTCAATTGATGAACACTGAAGCTTTCTTT.